The present T cell receptor beta chain was sequenced within a study of radiotherapy plus CTLA-4 blockade in lung cancer. Study overall: Among patients, over 15% showed objective responses, and 30% to 40% had disease control.

A remark on this clone: As yet, its antigen is unknown.

Patients had chemo-refractory metastatic non-small-cell lung cancer and received focal radiation plus CTLA-4 blockade that used ipilimumab. In germline, CDR1 is SNHLY, CDR2 FYNNEI. Trimming at V came to 4 bases and at J to 8 bases, leaving 6 bases not matched to a gene. This CDR3 comprises 13 residues. Study-wide points: Radiotherapy plus ipilimumab was followed by expansion in blood of tumor-derived TCR clones.

Assay: immunoSEQ multiplex PCR; the TCRdb copy retains only in-frame clones and omits some. The sample shows 70,000 to 95,000 clones, about 80% of them seen only once. The chain links TRBV2 to TRBJ1-2; 8 bases line up with TRBD1. Material: peripheral blood, obtained from a patient treated with radiotherapy plus ipilimumab. This TCR was recovered from a human donor with non-small cell lung cancer that progressed on radiotherapy plus ipilimumab. CDR3 amino acids: CASSGTGSVGYTF. The CDR3 DNA reads TGTGCCAGCAGTGGGACAGGGAGTGTGGGCTACACCTTC.